Only a few counts were recorded for the clone carrying this T cell receptor (beta chain). Its antigen is undetermined. This sample was included in a study of response to subunit inactivated influenza vaccine. TCRdb re-derived calls from the RT-PCR reads in MiXCR, one entry per CDR3 protein. Of under 950,000 distinct CDR3 sequences listed, around 20% are singletons. Study observations and caveats: There was a suggestion from the authors that each seasonal influenza vaccination recruits few new T cells.

CDR3 length: 15 residues. Germline lookup yields CDR1 LGHNA and CDR2 YSLEER. V trimming: 4 bases; J trimming: 2 bases; junction bases outside the gene matches: 3. This chain uses TRBV4-3 with TRBJ1-4, with TRBD1 matching 8 bases. This sequence originates from a man aged 50 or older who received an inactivated influenza vaccine. The source was PBMCs from blood, collected 4 to 6 days after vaccination. The CDR3 nucleotides read TGCGCCAGCAGCCTGGACAGGGATACTAATGAAAAACTGTTTTTT. Translating it yields CASSLDRDTNEKLFF.